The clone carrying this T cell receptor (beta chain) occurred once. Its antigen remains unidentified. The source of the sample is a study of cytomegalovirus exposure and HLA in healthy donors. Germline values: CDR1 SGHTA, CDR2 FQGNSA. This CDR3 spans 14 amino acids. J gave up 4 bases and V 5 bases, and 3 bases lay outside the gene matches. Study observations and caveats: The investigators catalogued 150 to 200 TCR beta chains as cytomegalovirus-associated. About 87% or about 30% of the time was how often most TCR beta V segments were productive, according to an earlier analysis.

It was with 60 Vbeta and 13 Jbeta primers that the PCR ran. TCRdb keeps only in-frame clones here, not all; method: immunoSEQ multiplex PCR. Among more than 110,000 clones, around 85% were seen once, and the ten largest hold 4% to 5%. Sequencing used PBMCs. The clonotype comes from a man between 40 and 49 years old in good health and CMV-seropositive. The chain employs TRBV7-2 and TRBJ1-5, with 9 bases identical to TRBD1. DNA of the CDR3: TGTGCCAGCAGCACGGACAGGGGTAATCAGCCCCAGCATTTT. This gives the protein CASSTDRGNQPQHF. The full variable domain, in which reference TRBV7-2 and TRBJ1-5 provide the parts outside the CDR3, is GAGVSQSPSNKVTEKGKDVELRCDPISGHTALYWYRQSLGQGLEFLIYFQGNSAPDKSGLPSDRFSAERTGGSVSTLTIQRTQQEDSAVYLCASSTDRGNQPQHFGDGTRLSIL.